This T cell receptor beta chain was profiled in a study of regulatory T cells in long-lasting Graves disease. The authors built TCR beta libraries using iRepertoire HTBI primers and Arm-PCR of CDR3 regions. MiXCR, applied by TCRdb to the multiplex PCR reads, yields one record per CDR3 protein. The top ten hold about an eighth of the sample, which has a few hundred thousand distinct CDR3 sequences, under 25% seen once. The CDR3 runs 18 residues. V gave up 1 base and J gave up 6 bases, with 24 bases separating them. CDR1 is MGHRA and CDR2 is YSYEKL in the germline V gene. Time point defined: persistent/refractory GD, antithyroid drugs over 5 years with positive TRAb. PBMC-extracted RNA yielded the TCR library. Study outcomes and limitations: Relative to new patients (roughly 1,000), persistent patients exhibited greater sharing of public clonotypes (2,741). Persistent disease preferred TRBV28, TRBJ1-2 and TRBJ2-5; new disease, TRBV20-1 and TRBJ2-1.

With respect to this clonotype: Antigen specificity is unknown.

This chain links TRBV4-1 with TRBJ1-1; D is perhaps TRBD1 (5 bases). The sequence came from a female donor with Graves disease. The material sequenced was peripheral blood mononuclear cells (PBMCs), taken when the disease was refractory, from a patient treated with antithyroid drugs. CDR3 region: CASSQGSLLGRGKAEAFF. DNA of the CDR3: TGCGCCAGCAGCCAAGGGTCTCTTTTGGGAAGGGGAAAGGCTGAAGCTTTCTTT.